This T cell receptor beta chain was identified during a study of CD8+CD57+ T cells in acquired aplastic anemia. Patients who underwent sequencing had shown CD8+CD57+ cell expansion by flow cytometry. The enrolled patients all had severe acquired aplastic anemia. Notes on the study in general: Patients versus controls showed no significant CD8+ Simpson's diversity difference.

The CDR3 has 15 amino acids. V lost 5 bases, J lost 0 bases, and 6 bases stayed unmatched. The study profiled TCR beta VDJ and CDR3 using genomic DNA as template. TCRdb reprocessed the reads via MiXCR and lists one record per CDR3 protein. The table lists hundreds of thousands of distinct CDR3 sequences, more than 25% of them singletons. The sample holds a few counts of this clonotype. Its antigen is currently unknown. The sequenced sample consisted of sorted CD4+, CD8+, or CD8+CD57+ T cells (not recorded which) from PBMCs. This rearrangement joins TRBV12-3 or TRBV12-4 to TRBJ2-7; 8 positions match TRBD1. The receptor was derived from a human donor with aplastic anemia. CDR3 sequence (DNA): TGTGCCAGCAGTCAACAGGGGGATCTCTCCTACGAGCAGTACTTC. Its translation is CASSQQGDLSYEQYF.